This T cell receptor beta chain was sequenced during a study of T-cell reconstitution after alpha-beta-depleted transplantation in children. Study outcomes and limitations: Several hundred graft clones that had expanded were reportedly the source of alpha-beta T cells about two months after transplant. High day-60 TCRbeta diversity in some patients came from surviving recipient T cells and thymic progenitors.

This clonotype appeared many times. The antigen is not known. As it was prepared, the TCRbeta library received unique molecular identifiers. TCRdb reanalysed the PCR reads using MiXCR and keeps one entry per CDR3 protein. The sample has 490,000 or so distinct CDR3 sequences; 8% to 11% are singletons. CDR3 length: 14 amino acids. Deletions cut 3 bases from V and 5 bases from J, with 10 bases between. Per the germline V gene, CDR1 is SEHNR and CDR2 is FQNEAQ (reference sequence). The V gene is TRBV7-9, the J gene TRBJ1-4; D gene ambiguous. The TCR sequence derives from a child under 10 years old with inherited bone marrow failure, due to receive a stem cell transplant. The material was PBMCs, obtained before TCRalphabeta/CD19-depleted stem cell transplant. Here the CDR3 DNA reads TGTGCCAGCAGCTTTCTCTTGGCAAATGAAAAACTGTTTTTT. Its protein product is CASSFLLANEKLFF.